Presented here are 13 T cell receptor beta chains from one specimen sequenced in a study of blood T cells in healthy people across ages. A second PCR, run for about 6 to 11 cycles, used a sample-barcoded 5' primer plus a J-beta primer mix. One entry per CDR3 protein, called by TCRdb with MiXCR from the 5' RACE reads. The table has some 1.6 million distinct CDR3 sequences, roughly 32% seen once. The sample was blood. These receptors were taken from a woman aged 25 to 39 in good health.

This clonotype was found a few times. The V and J genes are TRBV20-1 and TRBJ2-7; D may be TRBD2 (6 bases). Germline values: CDR1 DFQATT, CDR2 SNEGSKA (reference sequence). V was pared by 5 bases and J by 5 bases, with 13 bases between. This CDR3 has 12 amino acids. The CDR3: CSAFVPGDEQYF. As DNA, the CDR3 is TGCAGTGCTTTTGTCCCGGGGGACGAGCAGTACTTC.

This clonotype was counted ten times or more. CDR3: CSVEDRTGAEQYF. DNA for the CDR3: TGCAGCGTTGAAGATCGTACAGGGGCCGAGCAGTACTTC. The chain employs TRBV29-1 and TRBJ2-7, with 7 bases fitting TRBD1. Germline-derived CDR1 and CDR2 are SQVTM and ANQGSEA. The junction had 5 bases not matched to a gene; V was cut back by 0 bases and J by 6 bases. The CDR3 covers 13 residues.

This sequence joins TRBV20-1 and TRBJ2-3; D is possibly TRBD1 (6 bases). Germline CDR1 is DFQATT and CDR2 is SNEGSKA (reference sequence). This CDR3 is 13 amino acids long. The V and J ends lost 1 base and 8 bases respectively, with 13 bases between them. The DNA of the CDR3 is TGCAGTGCTAGAGGCCAGGGGTCAGGTACGCAGTATTTT. Its translation is CSARGQGSGTQYF.

This chain links TRBV7-9 with TRBJ1-5; a weak D match, TRBD1 (5 bases). This CDR3 has 15 amino acids. Trimming took off 4 bases at V and 2 bases at J, with 12 bases between the two ends. Germline CDR1 is SEHNR and CDR2 is FQNEAQ (reference sequence). This CDR3 reads CASSSDREGNQPQHF. In nucleotides, the CDR3 is TGTGCCAGCAGCTCAGACAGAGAGGGCAATCAGCCCCAGCATTTT.

At least ten counts were recorded for this clonotype. The J gene is TRBJ2-1, the V gene TRBV4-1; unclear D gene. The V gene lost 0 bases and the J gene lost 2 bases, with 11 bases spanning the gap. Germline CDR1 MGHRA, CDR2 YSYEKL. This CDR3 region has 16 residues. CDR3 DNA sequence: TGCGCCAGCAGCCAAGAGCCCCAGAGTACCTACAATGAGCAGTTCTTC. Translated, it gives CASSQEPQSTYNEQFF.

This clonotype was seen a few times. The chain links TRBV7-9 to TRBJ2-6; 9 bases align to TRBD1. After removal of 7 bases from V and 1 base from J, the junction contained 11 bases not matched to a gene. Per germline, CDR1 SEHNR and CDR2 FQNEAQ (reference sequence). The CDR3 has 18 residues. CDR3 sequence reads: CASTRGQGPLSGANVLTF. CDR3 nucleotides: TGTGCCAGCACCCGGGGACAGGGCCCCCTTTCTGGGGCCAACGTCCTGACTTTC.

There are a few counts of this clonotype. This sequence joins TRBV30 and TRBJ2-7, with D possibly TRBD2 on 5 matching bases. The V gene's germline CDR1 is GTSNPN and CDR2 SVGIG (reference sequence). Deletions cut 3 bases from V and 9 bases from J, with 12 bases between. This CDR3 is 11 amino acids long. CDR3 sequence reads: CAWSRRETQYF. In DNA, the CDR3 is TGTGCCTGGAGCCGACGGGAAACGCAGTACTTC.

The V call is TRBV7-9, the J call TRBJ2-7, with TRBD1 as a possible D gene (5 bases). CDR3 length: 20 amino acids. Trimming pared 4 bases from V and 3 bases from J, leaving 31 bases between. CDR1 and CDR2 (germline): SEHNR, FQNEAQ (reference sequence). CDR3 loop: CASSCGSRLCFEARDYEQYF. In DNA, the CDR3 is TGTGCCAGCAGCTGCGGCTCTAGACTCTGTTTCGAGGCCAGGGACTACGAGCAGTACTTC.

The chain is built from TRBV28 and TRBJ2-1; tentative D call: TRBD2 (6 bases). V lost 4 bases, J lost 13 bases, and 14 bases lay in between. There are 12 residues in the CDR3. In germline, CDR1 is MDHEN, CDR2 SYDVKM. The chain's CDR3 is CASSSLAETQFF. CDR3 sequence (DNA): TGTGCCAGCAGTTCGTTAGCGGAGACCCAGTTCTTC.

This rearrangement joins TRBV20-1 to TRBJ2-7, with 7 nucleotides matching TRBD1. The V gene end was trimmed by 5 bases and the J gene end by 0 bases; junction bases not matched to a gene: 7. Germline CDR1 is DFQATT and CDR2 is SNEGSKA (reference sequence). The CDR3 covers 14 residues. The CDR3 bases are TGCAGTGCTGCCGGGACAGAATTCTCCTACGAGCAGTACTTC. The encoded protein is CSAAGTEFSYEQYF.

This clonotype was seen repeatedly, ten times or more. The rearrangement uses TRBV5-1 and TRBJ1-5; 9 nucleotides align to TRBD1. The V gene's germline CDR1 is SGHRS and CDR2 YFSETQ. This CDR3 has 15 residues. J gave up 2 bases and V 3 bases, and 3 bases lay outside the gene matches. The CDR3 DNA sequence: TGCGCCAGCAGCTGGGGACAGGGCGGCAATCAGCCCCAGCATTTT. Amino acids: CASSWGQGGNQPQHF.

Concerning this clonotype: Relative to the germline gene, one junction end is altered; a read error may explain this. The chain has TRBV15 and TRBJ2-6; TRBD1 might be the D (5 bases). This CDR3 is built from 18 residues. The germline CDR1 and CDR2 sequences are LNHNV and YYDKDF (reference sequence). The chain's CDR3 is CATSRPTPMTSGANVPTF. The DNA for the CDR3 is TGTGCCACCAGCAGACCTACTCCTATGACCTCTGGGGCCAACGTCCCGACTTTC. Full variable domain (missing parts from reference TRBV15 and TRBJ2-6): DAMVIQNPRYQVTQFGKPVTLSCSQTLNHNVMYWYQQKSSQAPKLLFHYYDKDFNNEADTPDNFQSRRPNTSFCFLDIRSPGLGDTAMYLCATSRPTPMTSGANVPTFGAGSRLTVL.

This clonotype was picked up many times. The chain employs TRBV12-3 or TRBV12-4 and TRBJ1-2, with TRBD1 identical over 8 bases. V dropped 5 bases and J dropped 4; count of bases not matched to a gene: 3. The CDR3 has 13 residues. The CDR3 DNA is TGTGCCAGCAGTGAGACAGGGGTCTATGGCTACACCTTC. Translating it yields CASSETGVYGYTF.